This T cell receptor beta chain was retrieved from a study of T cells after yellow fever vaccination. UMIs were added to TCR cDNA along with a universal primer site when it was made by 5'RACE template switching. TCRdb called the 5' RACE reads again in MiXCR, with one record for every CDR3 protein. The table has hundreds of thousands of distinct CDR3 sequences, approximately 13% seen once; the top ten hold around 15%. In this sample, this clonotype turned up a few times. Its antigen is not identified. The CDR3 length is 14 residues. V lost 4 bases, J lost 2 bases, and 11 bases lay in between. Germline lookup yields CDR1 SQVTM and CDR2 ANQGSEA. Study results and caveats: Post-booster reappearance was seen for most primary-vaccination clones (just over 95% CD4, about 88% CD8).

The clonotype originates from a young man who received the YFV17D yellow fever vaccine. The J gene is TRBJ2-2, the V gene TRBV29-1, with D perhaps matching TRBD1 (5 bases). The starting material was PBMCs, obtained on the day of the yellow fever booster vaccination. CDR3 bases: TGCAGCGTTGTGTCCAGGGCTAACACCGGGGAGCTGTTTTTT. It specifies CSVVSRANTGELFF.